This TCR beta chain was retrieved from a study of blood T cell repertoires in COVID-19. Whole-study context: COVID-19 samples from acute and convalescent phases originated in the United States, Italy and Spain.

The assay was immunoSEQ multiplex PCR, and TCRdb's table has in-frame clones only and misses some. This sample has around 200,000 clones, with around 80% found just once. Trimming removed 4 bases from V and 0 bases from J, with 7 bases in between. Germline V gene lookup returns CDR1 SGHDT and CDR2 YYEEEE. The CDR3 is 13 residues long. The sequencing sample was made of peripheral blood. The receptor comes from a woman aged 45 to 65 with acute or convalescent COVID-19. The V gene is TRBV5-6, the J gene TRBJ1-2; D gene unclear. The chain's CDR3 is CASSLVANYGYTF. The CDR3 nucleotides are TGTGCCAGCAGCCTCGTTGCTAACTATGGCTACACCTTC.